This entry describes one TCR beta chain. What it recognizes is unknown. The data are from a study of cytomegalovirus exposure and HLA in healthy donors. A multiplex PCR was run with 60 Vbeta primers and 13 Jbeta primers. Sequencing was performed with immunoSEQ multiplex PCR; in TCRdb, only in-frame clones are kept and a portion is missing. Of 35,000 to 45,000 clones in the sample, roughly 69% were seen once. Germline V gives CDR1 SGHNT, CDR2 YYREEE (reference sequence). J lost 6 bases, V lost 0 bases, and 2 bases had no gene match. The CDR3 has 14 residues. The study's findings and limits: Sequencing artifact likely explains a cluster of highly shared sequence variants.

The chain recombines TRBV5-4 with TRBJ2-2; 7 bases agree with TRBD2. The sequence derives from a man aged 25 to 40 in good health and CMV-seronegative. Sequences were obtained from PBMCs. DNA for the CDR3: TGTGCCAGCAGCTTGGCCACTAGCGCCGGGGAGCTGTTTTTT. Its translation is CASSLATSAGELFF.